This note documents a single T cell receptor beta chain sequence. The CDR3 runs 15 residues. Germline CDR1 is SGHRS and CDR2 is YFSETQ. V shed 0 bases, J shed 7 bases, and the junction held 7 bases outside the gene matches. This record belongs to a study of blood T cell repertoires in COVID-19. Study background: The United States, Italy and Spain supplied acute and convalescent COVID-19 samples. PBMCs, B-cell-depleted T cells, or T cells provided the cDNA or gDNA that made up the material.

Original analysis: Amplified reference gene primers provided the basis for estimating nucleated cell counts. Using immunoSEQ multiplex PCR, the repertoire was profiled, and TCRdb retains in-frame clones only, with some absent. V and J calls and clone size are those listed in that table; D and trimming were worked out from the DNA. The profile shows 200,000 to 300,000 clones, 84% of them singletons. This chain links TRBV5-1 with TRBJ2-7; 10 bases are a match to TRBD1. This receptor was identified in a man in his fifties or sixties with acute or convalescent COVID-19. Sequenced: peripheral blood. CDR3 protein: CASSLAGTGAREQYF. In DNA, the CDR3 is TGCGCCAGCAGCTTGGCCGGGACAGGGGCGCGGGAGCAGTACTTC.